A few counts support the clone carrying this T cell receptor beta chain. Via MiXCR, TCRdb re-called the 5' RACE reads, giving one row per CDR3 protein. The profile shows fewer than 90,000 distinct CDR3 sequences, roughly 12% of them singletons. The CDR3 extends over 13 amino acids. CDR1 is SGHRS and CDR2 is YFSETQ in the germline V gene. Trimming cost V 4 bases and J 6 bases, with 11 bases left between them. This record belongs to a study of T-cell memory formation after mild COVID-19. The sample taken for sequencing was PBMCs or a T cell subset sorted from them (not recorded which). The TCR comes from a man aged 18 to 30 who had mild COVID-19 (a few samples of this study predate the infection). Cell type and time point are not known. The chain combines TRBV5-1 with TRBJ2-1; possibly TRBD1 or TRBD2 for D (5 bases each). The CDR3 sequence: CASSLPGSNEQFF. The CDR3 DNA is TGCGCCAGCAGCCTGCCAGGGAGCAATGAGCAGTTCTTC. The full variable domain, rest sourced from reference TRBV5-1 and TRBJ2-1, is KAGVTQTPRYLIKTRGQQVTLSCSPISGHRSVSWYQQTPGQGLQFLFEYFSETQRNKGNFPGRFSGRQFSNSRSEMNVSTLELGDSALYLCASSLPGSNEQFFGPGTRLTVL.